This is a list of T cell receptor beta chains from one sample in a study of blood T cell repertoires in COVID-19. Using immunoSEQ multiplex PCR, the repertoire was profiled, and TCRdb retains in-frame clones only, with some absent. The sample contains about 130,000 clones, about 86% of which appear only once. The source material was peripheral blood. Source of these receptors: a woman between 45 and 60 years old with acute or convalescent COVID-19. CDR3s include the opening cysteine and the closing phenylalanine or tryptophan. D genes are given only for firm matches. Clone size is given for some rows only: seen once, a few or many times, or a class if the clone is expanded.

. TRBJ1-6 TRBD1 TRBV6-1 CASSEATGDNSPLHF TGTGCCAGCAGTGAAGCGACAGGGGATAATTCACCCCTCCACTTT
few TRBJ1-3 TRBD1 TRBV9 CASSPDRVRTGNTIYF TGTGCCAGCAGCCCGGACAGGGTAAGGACTGGAAACACCATATATTTT
. TRBJ1-5 TRBD1 TRBV7-8 CASSAGQVREPQHF TGTGCCAGCAGCGCGGGACAGGTGAGAGAGCCCCAGCATTTT
. TRBJ2-1 TRBD2 TRBV5-1 CASSPRASGGPYNEQFF TGCGCCAGCAGCCCCCGGGCTAGCGGGGGGCCTTACAATGAGCAGTTCTTC
. TRBJ1-2 . TRBV6-1 CASSETPGQIGGGYTF TGTGCCAGCAGTGAAACCCCCGGACAGATTGGGGGTGGCTACACCTTC
. TRBJ1-4 . TRBV5-6 CASSFGQLRLATNEKLFF TGTGCCAGCAGCTTTGGTCAGCTTAGACTTGCAACTAATGAAAAACTGTTTTTT
. TRBJ2-1 TRBD1 TRBV5-5 CASSFRQGPKRHEQFF TGTGCCAGCAGCTTCCGACAGGGGCCCAAGAGGCATGAGCAGTTCTTC
. TRBJ2-1 . TRBV20-1 CSAQYNEQFF TGCAGTGCCCAGTACAATGAGCAGTTCTTC
few TRBJ1-4 TRBD1 TRBV19 CASSTNGQGTNEKLFF TGTGCCAGTAGTACGAACGGACAGGGTACTAATGAAAAACTGTTTTTT
. TRBJ1-5 . TRBV14 CASSQDPGQPQHF TGTGCCAGCAGCCAAGATCCGGGACAGCCCCAGCATTTT
. TRBJ1-5 . TRBV20-1 CSASGSRDRQPQHF TGCAGTGCTAGTGGTTCGAGGGATCGCCAGCCCCAGCATTTT
. TRBJ1-6 . TRBV6-1 CASSEQDYNSPLHF TGTGCCAGCAGTGAACAGGACTATAATTCACCCCTCCACTTT
. TRBJ2-3 . TRBV7-8 CASSLVRGDTQYF TGTGCCAGCAGCTTAGTGCGTGGAGATACGCAGTATTTT
. TRBJ1-6 . TRBV7-2 CASSLGRGNSPLHF TGTGCCAGCAGCTTAGGGAGAGGTAATTCACCCCTCCACTTT
once TRBJ1-5 . TRBV5-1 CASSLEGSVNQPQHF TGCGCCAGCAGCTTGGAGGGGTCAGTTAATCAGCCCCAGCATTTT
. TRBJ2-3 TRBD2 TRBV4-1 CASSHRLAGGADTQYF TGCGCCAGCAGCCACAGACTAGCGGGGGGGGCGGATACGCAGTATTTT
. TRBJ1-2 . TRBV28 CASSAGQLYGYTF TGTGCCAGCAGTGCCGGACAGTTATATGGCTACACCTTC
. TRBJ2-1 . TRBV19 CASNTEFSSYNEQFF TGTGCCAGTAATACAGAGTTTAGCTCCTACAATGAGCAGTTCTTC
. TRBJ1-5 TRBD1 TRBV19 CASSPEDRAIQPQHF TGTGCCAGTAGTCCGGAGGACAGGGCGATTCAGCCCCAGCATTTT
. TRBJ1-5 . TRBV28 CASNSYSNQPQHF TGTGCCAGCAACAGCTATAGCAATCAGCCCCAGCATTTT
. TRBJ1-1 . TRBV6-5 CASRGSSVGGTEAFF TGTGCCAGCAGGGGGAGCAGCGTCGGGGGCACTGAAGCTTTCTTT
few TRBJ2-3 . TRBV11-2 CASSLDRGKNTDTQYF TGTGCCAGCAGCTTAGATAGGGGCAAAAATACAGATACGCAGTATTTT
. TRBJ1-2 . TRBV6-6 CASKSGQGLFGYTF TGTGCCAGCAAGTCGGGACAAGGACTTTTTGGCTACACCTTC
few TRBJ1-5 TRBD1 TRBV5-6 CASSEGTGLNQPQHF TGTGCCAGCAGCGAAGGGACAGGCCTGAATCAGCCCCAGCATTTT
. TRBJ1-2 TRBD1 TRBV11-2 CASSLTGTFGGYTF TGTGCCAGCAGCTTGACAGGGACTTTCGGGGGCTACACCTTC
. TRBJ1-1 TRBD1 TRBV7-8 CASSLTGDGTEAFF TGTGCCAGCAGCTTGACAGGGGACGGCACTGAAGCTTTCTTT
. TRBJ1-5 TRBD1 TRBV19 CASSLRQGPQPQHF TGTGCCAGTAGTCTCCGACAGGGCCCTCAGCCCCAGCATTTT
. TRBJ1-5 TRBD1 TRBV28 CASSLDRGLYQPQHF TGTGCCAGCAGTTTAGACAGGGGACTTTATCAGCCCCAGCATTTT
. TRBJ1-2 . TRBV19 CASSLTFGAYGYTF TGTGCCAGTAGTTTGACCTTCGGAGCCTATGGCTACACCTTC
. TRBJ2-1 TRBD2 TRBV2 CASRGSSGDYNEQFF TGTGCCAGCAGAGGCTCTAGCGGGGACTACAATGAGCAGTTCTTC
. TRBJ2-1 . TRBV19 CASTQFGQNAYNEQFF TGTGCCAGTACCCAATTCGGACAGAACGCCTACAATGAGCAGTTCTTC
. TRBJ1-1 . TRBV5-1 CASSLGVGPNTEAFF TGCGCCAGCAGCCTGGGGGTGGGCCCGAACACTGAAGCTTTCTTT
. TRBJ1-2 . TRBV10-1 CASSSDRNYGYTF TGCGCCAGCAGCTCAGACAGGAATTATGGCTACACCTTC
many TRBJ1-1 . TRBV7-8 CASSLVSQDEAFF TGTGCCAGCAGCTTAGTCAGTCAGGATGAAGCTTTCTTT
. TRBJ2-2 TRBD2 TRBV19 CASIATGTSGDALFF TGTGCCAGTATCGCAACCGGGACTAGCGGGGACGCGCTGTTTTTT
. TRBJ2-1 TRBD2 TRBV9 CASSASGVAYNEQFF TGTGCCAGCAGCGCAAGCGGGGTTGCCTACAATGAGCAGTTCTTC
once TRBJ1-6 TRBD1 TRBV5-8 CASSLGQGNGSPLHF TGTGCCAGCAGCTTGGGACAGGGCAACGGTTCACCCCTCCACTTT
. TRBJ2-1 TRBD2 TRBV7-3 CASSLRRPGLAVLTYNEQFF TGTGCCAGCAGCTTAAGACGACCGGGACTAGCGGTGCTTACCTACAATGAGCAGTTCTTC
. TRBJ2-3 . TRBV5-4 CASSFTGGRSPTDTQYF TGTGCCAGCAGCTTCACGGGGGGCCGTAGCCCCACAGATACGCAGTATTTT
. TRBJ2-3 TRBD2 TRBV24-1 CATSDPNPSGGGTDTQYF TGTGCCACCAGTGATCCCAACCCTAGCGGGGGGGGGACAGATACGCAGTATTTT
. TRBJ1-6 . TRBV6-4 CASSTGTENSPLHF TGTGCCAGCAGTACCGGGACTGAGAATTCACCCCTCCACTTT
. TRBJ1-3 TRBD1 TRBV25-1 CASSEQGGAGGNTIYF TGTGCCAGCAGTGAACAAGGGGGCGCGGGAGGAAACACCATATATTTT
. TRBJ1-1 . TRBV7-9 CASSLAQEGVRVQAFF TGTGCCAGCAGCTTAGCGCAAGAGGGGGTGAGGGTTCAAGCTTTCTTT
many TRBJ1-2 TRBD1 TRBV7-9 CASSLTPNRGRGYGYTF TGTGCCAGCAGCTTAACCCCCAACAGGGGGCGCGGGTATGGCTACACCTTC
. TRBJ2-3 TRBD2 TRBV6-2/TRBV6-3 CASSYEVASGATQYF TGTGCCAGCAGTTACGAGGTCGCTAGCGGGGCTACGCAGTATTTT
. TRBJ2-1 TRBD1 TRBV13 CASNTRDRGNEQFF TGTGCCAGCAACACCCGGGACAGGGGAAATGAGCAGTTCTTC
. TRBJ1-3 . TRBV18 CASSPREHSGNTIYF TGTGCCAGCTCACCCCGGGAGCACTCTGGAAACACCATATATTTT
. TRBJ2-2 . TRBV30 CAHRGGGRTGELFF TGTGCCCACAGAGGGGGGGGCCGCACCGGGGAGCTGTTTTTT
. TRBJ2-7 TRBD1 TRBV5-1 CASQPGGASHSYEQYF TGCGCCAGCCAACCAGGGGGCGCTTCCCACTCCTACGAGCAGTACTTC
. TRBJ1-5 . TRBV18 CASSPSSSNQPQHF TGTGCCAGCTCACCGAGTAGTAGCAATCAGCCCCAGCATTTT
. TRBJ2-3 . TRBV5-1 CASGFRGAGTDTQYF TGCGCCAGCGGCTTCCGGGGGGCAGGCACAGATACGCAGTATTTT
. TRBJ2-2 TRBD1 TRBV19 CASSAGTGNTGELFF TGTGCCAGTAGTGCCGGGACAGGGAACACCGGGGAGCTGTTTTTT
few TRBJ1-6 . TRBV30 CAWSSRVPNSPLHF TGTGCCTGGAGCTCCAGGGTGCCTAATTCACCCCTCCACTTT
. TRBJ1-2 TRBD1 TRBV28 CASSSTGDGNNYGYTF TGTGCCAGCAGTTCCACAGGGGACGGAAATAACTATGGCTACACCTTC
. TRBJ2-7 TRBD1 TRBV11-3 CASALGQGYEQYF TGTGCCAGTGCCCTGGGACAGGGCTACGAGCAGTACTTC
few TRBJ2-2 TRBD1 TRBV4-1 CASSEGQGHTGELFF TGCGCCAGCAGCGAGGGACAGGGACACACCGGGGAGCTGTTTTTT
. TRBJ2-1 TRBD1 TRBV6-1 CASSEGQGMNEQFF TGTGCCAGCAGTGAGGGACAGGGGATGAATGAGCAGTTCTTC
. TRBJ1-3 . TRBV5-1 CASSLMRPGSGNTIYF TGCGCCAGCAGCCTGATGCGTCCGGGCTCTGGAAACACCATATATTTT
. TRBJ2-2 TRBD2 TRBV19 CASSIVASGGVNTGELFF TGTGCCAGTAGTATAGTAGCTAGCGGGGGGGTGAACACCGGGGAGCTGTTTTTT
. TRBJ2-1 . TRBV19 CASSRIGGNNEQFF TGTGCCAGTAGCCGCATCGGGGGAAATAATGAGCAGTTCTTC